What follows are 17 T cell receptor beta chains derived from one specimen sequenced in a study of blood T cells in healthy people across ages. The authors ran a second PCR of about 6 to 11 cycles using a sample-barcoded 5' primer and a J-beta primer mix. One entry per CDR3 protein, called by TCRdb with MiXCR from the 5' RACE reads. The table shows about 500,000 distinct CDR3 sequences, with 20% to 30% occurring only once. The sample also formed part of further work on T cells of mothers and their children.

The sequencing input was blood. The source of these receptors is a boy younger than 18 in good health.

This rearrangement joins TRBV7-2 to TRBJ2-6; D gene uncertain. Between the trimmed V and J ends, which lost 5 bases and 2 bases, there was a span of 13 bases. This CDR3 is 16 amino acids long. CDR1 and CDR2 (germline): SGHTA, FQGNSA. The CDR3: CASSVTAGTGANVLTF. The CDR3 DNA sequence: TGTGCCAGCAGCGTTACAGCTGGTACTGGGGCCAACGTCCTGACTTTC.

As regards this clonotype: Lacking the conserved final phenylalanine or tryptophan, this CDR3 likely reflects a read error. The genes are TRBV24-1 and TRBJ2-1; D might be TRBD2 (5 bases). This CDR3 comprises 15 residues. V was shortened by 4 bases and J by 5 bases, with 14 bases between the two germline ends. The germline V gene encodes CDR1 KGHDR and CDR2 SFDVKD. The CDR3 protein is CATSDGGSINNEQFL. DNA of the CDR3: TGTGCCACCAGTGACGGAGGCTCCATTAACAATGAGCAGTTCCTC.

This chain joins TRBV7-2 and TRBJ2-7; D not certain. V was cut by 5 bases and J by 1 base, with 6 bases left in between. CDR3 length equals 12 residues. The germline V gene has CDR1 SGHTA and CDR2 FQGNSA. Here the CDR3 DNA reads TGTGCCAGCAGCGTAGGATCCTACGAGCAGTACTTC. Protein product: CASSVGSYEQYF.

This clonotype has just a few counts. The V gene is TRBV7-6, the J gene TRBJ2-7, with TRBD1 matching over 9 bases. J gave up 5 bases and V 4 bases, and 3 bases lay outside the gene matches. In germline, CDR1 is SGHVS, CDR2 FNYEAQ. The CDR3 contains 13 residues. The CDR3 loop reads CASSWGQGNEQYF. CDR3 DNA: TGTGCCAGCAGCTGGGGACAGGGAAACGAGCAGTACTTC.

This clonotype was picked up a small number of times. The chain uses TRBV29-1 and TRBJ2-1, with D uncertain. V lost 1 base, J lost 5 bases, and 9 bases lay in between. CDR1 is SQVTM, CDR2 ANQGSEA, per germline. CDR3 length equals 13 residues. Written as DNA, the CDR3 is TGCAGCGTTGAAGTCGCCCATGACAATGAGCAGTTCTTC. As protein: CSVEVAHDNEQFF.

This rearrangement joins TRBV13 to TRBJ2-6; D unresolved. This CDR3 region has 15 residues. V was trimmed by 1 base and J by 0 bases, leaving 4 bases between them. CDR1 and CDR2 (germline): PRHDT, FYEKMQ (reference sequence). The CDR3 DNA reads TGTGCCAGCAGCTTAGACCGCTCTGGGGCCAACGTCCTGACTTTC. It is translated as CASSLDRSGANVLTF.

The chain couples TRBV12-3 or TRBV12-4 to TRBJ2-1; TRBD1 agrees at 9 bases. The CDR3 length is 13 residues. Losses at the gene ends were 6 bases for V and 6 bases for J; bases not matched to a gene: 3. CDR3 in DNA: TGTGCCAGCAGACGGGACAGGGCCAATGAGCAGTTCTTC. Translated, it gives CASRRDRANEQFF.

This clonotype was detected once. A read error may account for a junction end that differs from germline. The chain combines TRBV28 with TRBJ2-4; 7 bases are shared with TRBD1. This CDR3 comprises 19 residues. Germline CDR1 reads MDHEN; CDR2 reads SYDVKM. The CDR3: CASSPNIRQGRISKNIRYF. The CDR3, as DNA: TGTGCCAGCAGCCCCAACATTAGACAGGGACGTATATCCAAAAACATTCGGTACTTC.

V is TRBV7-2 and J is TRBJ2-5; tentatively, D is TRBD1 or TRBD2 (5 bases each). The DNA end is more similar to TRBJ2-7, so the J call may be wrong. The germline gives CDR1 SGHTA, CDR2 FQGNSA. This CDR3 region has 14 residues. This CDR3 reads CASSNRDGPYEQYF. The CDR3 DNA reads TGTGCCAGCAGCAACCGGGACGGGCCCTACGAGCAGTACTTC.

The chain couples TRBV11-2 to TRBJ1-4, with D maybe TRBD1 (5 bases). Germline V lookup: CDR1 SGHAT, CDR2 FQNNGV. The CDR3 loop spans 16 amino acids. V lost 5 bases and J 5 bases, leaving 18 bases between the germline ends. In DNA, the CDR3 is TGTGCCAGCAGCCCCAACACGGGACGGCCAAATGAAAAACTGTTTTTT. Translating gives CASSPNTGRPNEKLFF.

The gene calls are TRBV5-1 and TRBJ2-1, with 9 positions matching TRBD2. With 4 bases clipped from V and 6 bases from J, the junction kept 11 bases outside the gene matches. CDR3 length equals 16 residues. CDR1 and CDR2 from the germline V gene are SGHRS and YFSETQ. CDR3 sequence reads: CASSQSWGGGANEQFF. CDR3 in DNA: TGCGCCAGCAGCCAGAGTTGGGGCGGGGGGGCCAATGAGCAGTTCTTC.

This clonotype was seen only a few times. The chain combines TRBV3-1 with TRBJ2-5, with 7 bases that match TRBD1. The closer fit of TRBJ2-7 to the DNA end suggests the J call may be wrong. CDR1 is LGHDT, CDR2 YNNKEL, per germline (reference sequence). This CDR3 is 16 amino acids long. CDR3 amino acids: CASSHGTVTGSYEQYF. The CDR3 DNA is TGTGCCAGCAGCCACGGGACAGTTACCGGCTCCTACGAGCAGTACTTC.

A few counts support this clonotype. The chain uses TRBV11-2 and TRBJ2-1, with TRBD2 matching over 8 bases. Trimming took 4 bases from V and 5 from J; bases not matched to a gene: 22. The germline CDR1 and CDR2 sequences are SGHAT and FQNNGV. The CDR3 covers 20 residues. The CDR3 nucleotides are TGTGCCAGCAGCTCGGGACTTCAGGGGATTGGCGGGGGGAAAAACAATGAGCAGTTCTTC. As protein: CASSSGLQGIGGGKNNEQFF. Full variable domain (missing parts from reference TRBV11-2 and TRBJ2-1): EAGVAQSPRYKIIEKRQSVAFWCNPISGHATLYWYQQILGQGPKLLIQFQNNGVVDDSQLPKDRFSAERLKGVDSTLKIQPAKLEDSAVYLCASSSGLQGIGGGKNNEQFFGPGTRLTVL.

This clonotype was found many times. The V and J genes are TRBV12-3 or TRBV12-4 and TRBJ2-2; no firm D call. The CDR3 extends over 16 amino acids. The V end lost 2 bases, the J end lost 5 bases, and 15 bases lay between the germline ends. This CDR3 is CASSLFRLRETGELFF. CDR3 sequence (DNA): TGTGCCAGCAGTTTATTCAGGCTACGTGAGACCGGGGAGCTGTTTTTT.

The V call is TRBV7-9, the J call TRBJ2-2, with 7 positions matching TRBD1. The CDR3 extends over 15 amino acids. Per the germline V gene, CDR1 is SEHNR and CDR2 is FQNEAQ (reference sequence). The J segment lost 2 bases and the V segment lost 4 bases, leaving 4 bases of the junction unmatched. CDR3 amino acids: CASSSWTGNTGELFF. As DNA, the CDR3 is TGTGCCAGCAGCTCGTGGACAGGAAACACCGGGGAGCTGTTTTTT.

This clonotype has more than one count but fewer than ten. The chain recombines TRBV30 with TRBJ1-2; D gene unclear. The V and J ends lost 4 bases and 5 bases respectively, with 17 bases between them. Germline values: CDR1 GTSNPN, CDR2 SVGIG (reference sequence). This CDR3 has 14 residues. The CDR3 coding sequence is TGTGCCTGGACTCCAATGGGCCCCGCTTATGGCTACACCTTC. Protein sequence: CAWTPMGPAYGYTF.

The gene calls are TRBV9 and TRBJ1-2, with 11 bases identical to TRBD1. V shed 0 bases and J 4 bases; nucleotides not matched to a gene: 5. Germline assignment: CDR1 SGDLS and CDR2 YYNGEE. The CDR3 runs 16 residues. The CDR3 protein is CASSVGGQGAGYGYTF. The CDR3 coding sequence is TGTGCCAGCAGCGTAGGAGGACAGGGGGCCGGCTATGGCTACACCTTC.